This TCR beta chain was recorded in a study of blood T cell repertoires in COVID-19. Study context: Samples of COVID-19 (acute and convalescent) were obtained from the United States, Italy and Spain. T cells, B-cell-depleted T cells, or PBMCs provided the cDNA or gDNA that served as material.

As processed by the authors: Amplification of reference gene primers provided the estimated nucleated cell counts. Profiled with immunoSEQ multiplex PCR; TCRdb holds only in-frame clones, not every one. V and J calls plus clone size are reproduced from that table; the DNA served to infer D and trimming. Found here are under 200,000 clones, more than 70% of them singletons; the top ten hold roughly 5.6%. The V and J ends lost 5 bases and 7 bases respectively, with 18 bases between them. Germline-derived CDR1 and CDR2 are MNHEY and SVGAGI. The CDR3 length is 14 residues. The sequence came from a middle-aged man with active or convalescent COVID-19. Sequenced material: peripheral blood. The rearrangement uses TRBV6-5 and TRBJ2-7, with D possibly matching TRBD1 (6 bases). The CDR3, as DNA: TGTGCCAGCAGTCCTGAGGACAGAACGGGAGAGCAGTACTTC. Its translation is CASSPEDRTGEQYF.